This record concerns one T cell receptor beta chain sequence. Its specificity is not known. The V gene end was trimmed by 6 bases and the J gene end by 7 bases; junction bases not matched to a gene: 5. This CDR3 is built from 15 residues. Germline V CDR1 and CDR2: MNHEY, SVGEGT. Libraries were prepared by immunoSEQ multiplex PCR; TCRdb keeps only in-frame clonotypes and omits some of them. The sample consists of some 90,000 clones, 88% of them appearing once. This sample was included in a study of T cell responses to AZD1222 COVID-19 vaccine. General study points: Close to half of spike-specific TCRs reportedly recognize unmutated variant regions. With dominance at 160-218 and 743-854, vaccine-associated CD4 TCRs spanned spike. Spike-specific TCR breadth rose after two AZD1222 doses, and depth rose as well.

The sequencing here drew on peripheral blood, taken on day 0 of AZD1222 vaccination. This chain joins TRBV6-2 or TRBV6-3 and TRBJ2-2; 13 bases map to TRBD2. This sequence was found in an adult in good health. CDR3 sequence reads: CASSGLAGAFGELFF. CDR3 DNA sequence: TGTGCCAGCAGCGGACTAGCGGGAGCGTTCGGGGAGCTGTTTTTT.